This T cell receptor beta chain was recorded in a study of blood T cell repertoires in COVID-19 (dated by TCRdb to about 2020). For context, the study as a whole: Collaborator samples came from the United States, Italy and Spain and covered acute and convalescent phases of COVID-19. The material from the prospective study consisted of cDNA or gDNA derived from T cells, B-cell-depleted T cells, or PBMCs. The repertoires were released in a freely available public database meant as a resource for research on the immune response to SARS-CoV-2. Where HLA class I and class II types were available, the types were taken from metadata supplied by the sample provider, not from assay-based typing. Subjects who had been exposed to COVID-19, were actively infected with it, or had recovered from it provided the deeply sampled blood TCRbeta repertoires that made up the dataset. Samples were obtained from the ongoing ImmuneRACE study (first 160 participants) and from about 1,300 subjects provided by 6 global collaborators. Nearly every sample came with metadata listing a de-identified subject ID, COVID-19 status, age in years and sex. Results the study describes overall, beyond this receptor: The amount of clinical and demographic metadata varied by source and participant and was provided uncurated.

On this clone itself: Its cognate antigen has yet to be identified. One base away there is no much larger clone; base qualities are not given.

CDR1 and CDR2 (SQVTM, ANQGSEA) derive from the germline V gene. The CDR3 covers 11 residues, taking in both the cysteine and the phenylalanine. Only the CDR3 part of the read is kept: 33 bases, read in frame from the first base. V was cut back by 7 bases and J by 6 bases, leaving a gap of 12 bases between them. TCRbeta CDR3 regions were amplified from genomic DNA by means of the immunoSEQ Assay, a bias-controlled multiplex PCR. Regarding the original processing steps: Within the assay, amplification of reference gene primers was used to estimate how many nucleated cells each sample contained. Sequence reads were collapsed and filtered to measure the absolute abundance of every unique TCRbeta CDR3 rearrangement. For each sample, productive Simpson clonality was calculated as the square root of Simpson's diversity index across productive rearrangements. TCRdb retrieved this table from immuneACCESS and kept in-frame rearrangements only. Not all clones are present; in checked studies, unresolved V genes account for under half, and no reason is known for the remainder. For V, J and clone size, that table is used; D and trimming come from the DNA. For this sample the table gives over 200,000 clones, of which about 70% were detected only once. About 3.5% of the sample belongs to the ten largest clones.

Whole blood was collected in K2EDTA tubes by collaborating institutions according to the institutions' own protocols. For TCRbeta analysis, collaborators shipped samples in one of three forms: frozen whole blood, isolated PBMCs, or DNA extracted from either of those sample types. This clonotype was sampled from a woman older than 75 with acute or convalescent COVID-19. Sequencing was performed on peripheral blood. The chain is encoded by TRBV29-1 joined to TRBJ1-1, with the D segment identity uncertain. The DNA sequence is given as TGCAGCGCAAGCGACGGATCTGAAGCTTTCTTT. It encodes CSASDGSEAFF.